These 7 T cell receptor beta chains share one sample of origin, sequenced in a study of cytomegalovirus exposure and HLA in healthy donors. The study ran its PCR with 60 Vbeta and 13 Jbeta primers. Assay: immunoSEQ multiplex PCR; the TCRdb copy retains only in-frame clones and omits some. This sample has roughly 180,000 clones, with about 10% found just once. The material sequenced was PBMCs. The source of these receptors is a woman in her twenties or thirties in good health and CMV-seropositive.

This clone was seen a handful of times. The chain links TRBV4-1 to TRBJ2-1; no clear D gene. Trimming removed 1 base from V and 10 bases from J, with 8 bases in between. There are 12 residues in the CDR3. The germline CDR1 and CDR2 sequences are MGHRA and YSYEKL. The CDR3 region has the DNA TGCGCCAGCAGCCAAGGGCAGCGCGAGCAGTTCTTC. This sequence encodes CASSQGQREQFF.

The sample holds a few counts of this clone. CDR3 sequence: CASSSGDRGDYGYTF. Written as DNA, the CDR3 is TGTGCCAGCAGCTCCGGGGACAGGGGAGACTATGGCTACACCTTC. This rearrangement joins TRBV7-9 to TRBJ1-2; 10 bases agree with TRBD1. Germline V gives CDR1 SEHNR, CDR2 FQNEAQ (reference sequence). The CDR3 is 15 amino acids. Germline trimming cut 4 bases from V and 3 bases from J; bases unmatched to any gene: 5. Complete variable domain (other parts from reference TRBV7-9 and TRBJ1-2): DTGVSQNPRHKITKRGQNVTFRCDPISEHNRLYWYRQTLGQGPEFLTYFQNEAQLEKSRLLSDRFSAERPKGSFSTLEIQRTEQGDSAMYLCASSSGDRGDYGYTFGSGTRLTVV.

This sequence joins TRBV5-1 and TRBJ2-5; 12 bases align to TRBD1. J was trimmed by 5 bases and V by 4 bases; bases with no gene match: 3. Germline V gene sequence: CDR1 SGHRS, CDR2 YFSETQ. The CDR3 is made up of 14 amino acids. The CDR3 spells CASSDGTGGETQYF. For the CDR3, the DNA is TGCGCCAGCAGCGACGGGACAGGGGGCGAGACCCAGTACTTC.

This clone was detected only a few times. This sequence joins TRBV2 and TRBJ2-7, with 10 nucleotides matching TRBD2. After removal of 7 bases from V and 2 bases from J, the junction contained 8 bases not matched to a gene. The germline V gene has CDR1 SNHLY and CDR2 FYNNEI. The CDR3 consists of 15 residues. CDR3 sequence reads: CASKLPLAGAYEQYF. The CDR3 DNA is TGTGCCAGCAAGTTACCTCTAGCGGGGGCCTACGAGCAGTACTTC.

The gene calls are TRBV5-1 and TRBJ2-1, with 7 nucleotides matching TRBD2. V shed 4 bases, J shed 10 bases, and the junction held 11 bases outside the gene matches. CDR3 size: 14 residues. The germline gives CDR1 SGHRS, CDR2 YFSETQ. The CDR3 region is CASSPMKPGGEQFF. The CDR3 region has the DNA TGCGCCAGCAGCCCGATGAAGCCCGGGGGGGAGCAGTTCTTC.

The chain uses TRBV25-1 and TRBJ2-1; possible D gene TRBD2, 5 bases. Germline lookup yields CDR1 MGHDK and CDR2 SYGVNS. V was clipped by 8 bases and J by 8 bases, with 13 bases between them. The CDR3 contains 12 residues. For the CDR3, the DNA is TGTGCCAGCTCCCGCTGGGGAGATGAGCAGTTCTTC. Its protein product is CASSRWGDEQFF.

Regarding this clone: The same CDR3 is also encoded by other DNA sequences in this sample. This chain joins TRBV30 and TRBJ2-3, with 12 bases lining up with TRBD2. The CDR3 has 17 amino acids. J gave up 1 base and V 3 bases, and 8 bases lay outside the gene matches. CDR1 is GTSNPN, CDR2 SVGIG, per germline (reference sequence). The CDR3 sequence: CAWSPLGLAGRTDTQYF. CDR3 bases: TGTGCCTGGAGCCCCCTCGGACTAGCGGGACGCACAGATACGCAGTATTTT.